This record looks at one T cell receptor (beta chain) sequence and its context. Its antigen remains unidentified. The data originate from a study of T cell repertoires in cytomegalovirus infection. General study results and limits: HLA-C-restricted CMV clonotypes gave the most frequent clonotype in two of eight donors. The cumulative frequency of public TCR beta families identified carriers of CMV plus the relevant HLA.

This CDR3 contains 14 residues. V lost 8 bases and J lost 4, with 17 bases in between. The germline V gene has CDR1 LNHDA and CDR2 SQIVND (reference sequence). MiXCR, applied by TCRdb to the reads, yields one record per CDR3 protein. This table holds 150,000 to 200,000 distinct CDR3 sequences, 7.5% to 10% found once. Sequenced material: PBMCs. The TCR comes from a human donor in good health (CMV status not recorded). Some clones in this sample may be carry-over from other donors' samples. V usage is TRBV19 and J usage is TRBJ1-1; D is unresolved. CDR3 region: CASQSGGDSTEAFF. As DNA, the CDR3 is TGTGCCAGTCAATCGGGAGGAGATAGCACTGAAGCTTTCTTT.